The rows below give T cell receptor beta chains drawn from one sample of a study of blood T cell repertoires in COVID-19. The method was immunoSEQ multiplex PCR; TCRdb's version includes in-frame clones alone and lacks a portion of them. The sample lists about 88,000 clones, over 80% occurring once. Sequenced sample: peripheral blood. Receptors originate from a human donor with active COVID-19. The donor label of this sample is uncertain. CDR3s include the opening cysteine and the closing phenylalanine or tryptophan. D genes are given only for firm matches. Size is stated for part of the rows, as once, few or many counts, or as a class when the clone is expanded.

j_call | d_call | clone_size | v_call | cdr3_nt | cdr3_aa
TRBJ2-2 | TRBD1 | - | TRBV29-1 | TGCAGCGTCAAAGGTCAGGGGGCCGGCACCGGGGAGCTGTTTTTT | CSVKGQGAGTGELFF
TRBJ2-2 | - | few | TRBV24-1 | TGTGCCACCAGTGATCCCGGGACACCGAACACCGGGGAGCTGTTTTTT | CATSDPGTPNTGELFF
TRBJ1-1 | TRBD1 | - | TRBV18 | TGTGCCAGCTCACCCCAAGGGGACAGGGGAACTGAAGCTTTCTTT | CASSPQGDRGTEAFF
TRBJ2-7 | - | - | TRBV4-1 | TGCGCCAGCACTTCGACAGATTACTACGAGCAGTACTTC | CASTSTDYYEQYF
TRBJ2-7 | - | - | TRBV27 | TGTGCCAGCAGTCCGCCGGCCAGGGTCCAGTACTTC | CASSPPARVQYF
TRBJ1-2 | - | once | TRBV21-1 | TGTGCCAGCAGCGAACCGGGACAGGGGGCCTATGGCTACACCTTC | CASSEPGQGAYGYTF
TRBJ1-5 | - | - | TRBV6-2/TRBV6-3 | TGTGCCAGCAGTTACTCGAGACGAGACAGAAGCAATCAGCCCCAGCATTTT | CASSYSRRDRSNQPQHF
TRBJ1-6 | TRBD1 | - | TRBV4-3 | TGCGCCAGCAGCCCCGGGACAGTAAATTCACCCCTCCACTTT | CASSPGTVNSPLHF
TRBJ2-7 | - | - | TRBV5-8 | TGTGCCACCATGGGGGCCACTCACAACTACGAGCAGTACTTC | CATMGATHNYEQYF
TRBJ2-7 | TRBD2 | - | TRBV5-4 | TGTGCCAGCAGCTCCGGGGTGACTAGCGACTACGAGCAGTACTTC | CASSSGVTSDYEQYF
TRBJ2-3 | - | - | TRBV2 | TGTGCCAGCAGTGATACAGTAGGTAGCACAGATACGCAGTATTTT | CASSDTVGSTDTQYF
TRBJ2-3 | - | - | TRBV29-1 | TGCGGATACAGGTTGAGCACAGATACGCAGTATTTT | CGYRLSTDTQYF
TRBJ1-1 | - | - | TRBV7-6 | TGTGCCAGCAGCCCACTCGGACAGCTCGGGAACACTGAAGCTTTCTTT | CASSPLGQLGNTEAFF
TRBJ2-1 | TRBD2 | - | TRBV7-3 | TGTGCCAGCAGCTTATCCGGGAGGGACAATGAGCAGTTCTTC | CASSLSGRDNEQFF
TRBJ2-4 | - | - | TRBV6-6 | TGTGCCAGCAGTTACTCAGGGGCTGACAAAAACATTCAGTACTTC | CASSYSGADKNIQYF
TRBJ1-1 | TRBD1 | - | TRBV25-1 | TGTGCCAGCAGGCATACAGGGGACACTGAAGCTTTCTTT | CASRHTGDTEAFF
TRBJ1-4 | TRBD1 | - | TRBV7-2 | TGTGCCAGCAGCTTGGACAGGGTGAATGAAAAACTGTTTTTT | CASSLDRVNEKLFF
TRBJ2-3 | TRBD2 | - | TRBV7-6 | TGTGCCAGCAGCTTAGTACCGGGGGGGCTGAGCACAGATACGCAGTATTTT | CASSLVPGGLSTDTQYF